Listed here are 2 T cell receptor beta chains from one sample, sequenced in a study of blood T cell repertoires in COVID-19 (dated by TCRdb to 2019 to 2021). Libraries were prepared through the immunoSEQ multiplex PCR assay. TCRdb obtained this table from immuneACCESS and retained in-frame rearrangements with V and J assigned. These tables miss some clones; where compared with another copy, unresolved V genes account for less than half of the shortfall, and the remainder is unexplained. Counted in this sample were 130,000 to 150,000 clones; approximately 90% of them appeared once. In total, the top ten clones hold more than 6.5% of the sample. The specimen was peripheral blood. These receptors originate from a woman between 45 and 65 years old with active or convalescent COVID-19.

This chain joins TRBV12-3 or TRBV12-4 and TRBJ2-5, with 8 bases that match TRBD2. Losses at the gene ends were 8 bases for V and 3 bases for J; bases not matched to a gene: 5. The CDR3 loop spans 13 amino acids. CDR3 loop: CASGFGGEETQYF. DNA of the CDR3: TGTGCCAGCGGGTTCGGGGGGGAAGAGACCCAGTACTTC.

This chain links TRBV27 with TRBJ2-7; maybe TRBD2 (5 bases). CDR1 is MNHEY and CDR2 is SMNVEV in the germline V gene (reference sequence). Deletions cut 3 bases from V and 0 bases from J, with 12 bases between. The CDR3 is made up of 15 amino acids. CDR3 in DNA: TGTGCCAGCAGTTTGGAGGCAGGAGCCTCCTACGAGCAGTACTTC. As protein: CASSLEAGASYEQYF.